The following is a T cell receptor beta chain sequence with its context. Its antigen is unidentified. The data stem from a study of CXCR3-negative and CXCR3-positive naive CD8 T cells. UMI-labeled TRB cDNA libraries were prepared by 5' RACE. TCRdb reworked the 5' RACE reads into one entry per CDR3 protein, no DNA. The sample is made up of 130,000 or so distinct CDR3 sequences, and the top ten hold roughly 0.39% of it. Points from the study as a whole: Each naive subset displayed comparably high diversity, whereas memory CD8+ cells displayed much lower diversity. Researchers reported similar TRBV-TRBJ usage in naive CXCR3-negative and CXCR3-positive cells, though memory differed. Compared with CXCR3-negative naive cells, CXCR3-positive naive cells showed more hydrophobic TRB CDR3s.

The length of the CDR3 is 19 residues. Germline values: CDR1 DFQATT, CDR2 SNEGSKA (reference sequence). This receptor was taken from a human donor in good health. Some clones in this sample may be carry-over from other donors' samples. The sample comprised naive CXCR3+ CD8+ T cells from blood. Stated subset: CD45RO-CCR7+CD27+CD95- naive CD8+ T cells expressing CXCR3 (TNR3+). This sequence joins TRBV20-1 and TRBJ2-1; TCRdb designates TRBD2, a call that cannot be tested without DNA. CDR3 residues: CSARDPRAGAGWSYNEQFF.